These 5 T cell receptor beta chains came from one sample sequenced in a study of T cell repertoires in cytomegalovirus infection. No antigen has been identified for these receptors. TCRdb reprocessed the reads with MiXCR, giving one entry per CDR3 protein. In the table there are around 750,000 distinct CDR3 sequences, about 30% of which are singletons. Sample: cultured CD8+ T cells from PBMCs, taken from culture after CMV antigen stimulation. All receptors come from a human donor in good health (CMV status not recorded). Some clones in this sample may be carry-over from other donors' samples.

The rearrangement uses TRBV6-2 or TRBV6-3 and TRBJ1-1, with D perhaps TRBD1 (6 bases). Looked up from germline, CDR1 is MNHEY and CDR2 is SVGEGT. The CDR3 is made up of 14 amino acids. V was trimmed by 6 bases and J by 4 bases, leaving 15 bases between them. The CDR3 DNA follows: TGTGCCAGCAGCCACGGGACAACAGGCACTGAAGCTTTCTTT. It encodes CASSHGTTGTEAFF.

This clonotype was recorded at least ten times. The chain links TRBV9 to TRBJ1-2; D possibly corresponds to TRBD1 (6 bases). The CDR3 loop spans 14 amino acids. Trimming cost V 4 bases and J 8 bases, with 18 bases left between them. Germline CDR1 SGDLS, CDR2 YYNGEE. Here the CDR3 reads CASSYPPGQIGYTF. For the CDR3, the DNA is TGTGCCAGCAGCTACCCTCCAGGACAGATCGGCTACACCTTC.

The rearrangement uses TRBV3-1 and TRBJ2-1, with D maybe TRBD2 (5 bases). This CDR3 contains 16 residues. Germline lookup yields CDR1 LGHDT and CDR2 YNNKEL (reference sequence). Trimming stripped 2 bases from V and 4 bases from J, with 15 bases between. The CDR3, as DNA: TGTGCCAGCAGCCAATTCCCCGGGGTCTCGTACAATGAGCAGTTCTTC. Translated, it gives CASSQFPGVSYNEQFF.

The rearrangement uses TRBV14 and TRBJ1-6, with D hard to call. The V end lost 1 base, the J end lost 9 bases, and 13 bases lay between the germline ends. The CDR3 consists of 15 residues. Germline CDR1 is SGHDN and CDR2 is FVKESK. Written as DNA, the CDR3 is TGTGCCAGCAGCCAAGCGAAGACAAAGAGTTCACCCCTCCACTTT. Its protein is CASSQAKTKSSPLHF.

The chain is built from TRBV9 and TRBJ1-2; D is perhaps TRBD1 (6 bases). V was pared by 3 bases and J by 3 bases, with 24 bases between. The CDR3 covers 18 residues. Germline loops: CDR1 SGDLS, CDR2 YYNGEE. The DNA of the CDR3 is TGTGCCAGCAGCGGATACCAAACAGACAGGCTTCTGTACTATGGCTACACCTTC. Protein: CASSGYQTDRLLYYGYTF. The complete variable domain, with remaining parts taken from reference TRBV9 and TRBJ1-2, reads DSGVTQTPKHLITATGQRVTLRCSPRSGDLSVYWYQQSLDQGLQFLIQYYNGEERAKGNILERFSAQQFPDLHSELNLSSLELGDSALYFCASSGYQTDRLLYYGYTFGSGTRLTVV.